This TCR beta chain was profiled in a study of response to subunit inactivated influenza vaccine. TCRdb itself ran the RT-PCR reads through MiXCR, one entry per CDR3 protein. Of 800,000 or so distinct CDR3 sequences detected, around 20% appear once; the ten largest clones hold about a tenth. Trimming cost V 6 bases and J 4 bases, with 7 bases left between them. CDR3 length: 11 amino acids. Per the germline V gene, CDR1 is SGHTA and CDR2 is FQGNSA. Study-level results: With each seasonal influenza vaccination, the authors suggested, few new T cells are recruited.

This clonotype came up many times. Its matching antigen is unknown. This specimen consisted of PBMCs from blood, obtained more than 4 days after vaccination. The clonotype originates from a man over 45 who received an inactivated influenza vaccine. The chain carries TRBV7-2 and TRBJ2-7; no clear D. The CDR3 sequence: CASSPRYEQYF. In DNA form, the CDR3 reads TGTGCCAGCAGTCCTAGATACGAGCAGTACTTC.